The T cell receptor beta chain described here comes from a study of cytomegalovirus exposure and HLA in healthy donors. Study outcomes and limitations: Solely CMV serostatus was available to characterize immune exposure.

The PCR employed 60 Vbeta primers together with 13 Jbeta primers. The table came from immunoSEQ multiplex PCR; TCRdb's copy has only in-frame clones and leaves some out. The sample carries roughly 130,000 clones, 75% to 85% recorded once. The length of the CDR3 is 16 residues. The germline V gene has CDR1 SGHNT and CDR2 YENEEA. V lost 1 base and J lost 3, with 14 bases in between. A remark on this clone: Its target is not known.

The sample comprised PBMCs. The chain joins TRBV11-3 to TRBJ2-3; a possible D gene is TRBD2 (5 bases). The sequence was collected from a male donor in good health and CMV-seronegative. CDR3 amino acids: CASSLGGAQTTDTQYF. The CDR3 DNA reads as TGTGCCAGCAGCTTAGGGGGAGCTCAAACAACAGATACGCAGTATTTT.